Listed below are T cell receptor beta chains from one sample, sequenced in a study of cytomegalovirus exposure and HLA in healthy donors. Sequenced by immunoSEQ multiplex PCR; TCRdb stores in-frame clones only, minus some. The sample shows over 150,000 clones, roughly 75% of them seen only once. Input material: PBMCs. These receptors originate from a man aged 18-30 years in good health and CMV-seronegative. Each CDR3 is given with its conserved first and last residue. A D gene is named only where the DNA matches it firmly. Only part of the rows carry a size: once, few, many, or a class if the clone is expanded.

clone_size,v_call,cdr3_length,j_call,d_call,cdr3_aa,cdr3_nt
.,TRBV5-4,13,TRBJ2-7,.,CASGLGGAYEQYF,TGTGCCAGCGGTCTGGGCGGGGCCTACGAGCAGTACTTC
.,TRBV6-1,13,TRBJ1-1,.,CASSGDTNTEAFF,TGTGCCAGCAGTGGGGACACCAACACTGAAGCTTTCTTT
few,TRBV9,12,TRBJ1-2,TRBD1,CASSRQGWGYTF,TGTGCCAGCAGCAGACAGGGGTGGGGCTACACCTTC
few,TRBV27,16,TRBJ2-7,.,CASSLSQNRPTYEQYF,TGTGCCAGCAGTTTATCGCAGAACAGGCCCACCTACGAGCAGTACTTC
.,TRBV9,15,TRBJ2-2,.,CASSPRIAYTGELFF,TGTGCCAGCAGCCCCAGGATAGCGTACACCGGGGAGCTGTTTTTT
.,TRBV6-1,16,TRBJ1-6,.,CASSESVQVYNSPLHF,TGTGCCAGCAGTGAATCGGTCCAGGTCTATAATTCACCCCTCCACTTT
.,TRBV6-5,13,TRBJ2-7,TRBD1,CASSPGQLPKQYF,TGTGCCAGCAGTCCGGGACAGCTCCCCAAACAGTACTTC
.,TRBV30,16,TRBJ2-7,.,CAWSLIGTRGSYEQYF,TGTGCCTGGAGCTTAATTGGAACTAGAGGCTCCTACGAGCAGTACTTC
.,TRBV27,13,TRBJ2-1,.,CASSFTGDNEQFF,TGTGCCAGCAGTTTCACGGGAGACAATGAGCAGTTCTTC
.,TRBV5-1,14,TRBJ2-5,.,CASSLGVADETQYF,TGCGCCAGCAGCTTGGGGGTAGCGGACGAGACCCAGTACTTC
.,TRBV4-1,13,TRBJ2-7,TRBD2,CASSRLAPYEQYF,TGCGCCAGCAGTCGACTAGCACCCTACGAGCAGTACTTC
.,TRBV4-1,15,TRBJ1-2,TRBD1,CASSHRDRGNYGYTF,TGCGCCAGCAGCCACCGGGACAGGGGGAACTATGGCTACACCTTC
.,TRBV30,15,TRBJ1-5,.,CAWSVGVLVNQPQHF,TGTGCCTGGAGTGTCGGGGTGTTAGTGAATCAGCCCCAGCATTTT
.,TRBV5-1,13,TRBJ2-1,TRBD1,CASRMRDRGEQFF,TGCGCCAGCAGGATGAGGGACAGGGGTGAGCAGTTCTTC
.,TRBV29-1,14,TRBJ2-3,.,CSVDFGQGQDTQYF,TGCAGCGTTGACTTCGGCCAGGGGCAAGATACGCAGTATTTT
.,TRBV9,15,TRBJ2-1,TRBD2,CASSAPGTTLNEQFF,TGTGCCAGCAGCGCCCCCGGGACTACCCTCAATGAGCAGTTCTTC
.,TRBV7-2,16,TRBJ2-7,.,CASSLRSRRGTYEQYF,TGTGCCAGCAGCTTAAGGTCAAGGAGGGGCACCTACGAGCAGTACTTC
.,TRBV6-6,12,TRBJ2-1,.,CASSHRGNEQFF,TGTGCCAGCAGTCACCGGGGCAATGAGCAGTTCTTC
once,TRBV7-9,13,TRBJ2-1,.,CSSSPDFYNEQFF,TGTTCCAGCAGCCCCGACTTCTACAATGAGCAGTTCTTC
.,TRBV5-1,15,TRBJ1-2,TRBD1,CASSWGTGGDYGYTF,TGCGCCAGCAGCTGGGGGACAGGGGGCGACTATGGCTACACCTTC
once,TRBV5-1,14,TRBJ2-5,TRBD1,CASCRGQGDETQYF,TGCGCCAGCTGCCGGGGACAGGGGGACGAGACCCAGTACTTC
.,TRBV7-6,16,TRBJ2-2,TRBD2,CASSSSGGVYTGELFF,TGTGCCAGCAGCTCTAGCGGGGGTGTGTACACCGGGGAGCTGTTTTTT
.,TRBV5-5,13,TRBJ2-1,TRBD2,CASTRLARNEQFF,TGTGCCAGCACACGACTAGCGCGTAATGAGCAGTTCTTC
.,TRBV28,15,TRBJ2-2,TRBD2,CASRVAGLNTGELFF,TGTGCCAGCAGGGTAGCGGGATTGAACACCGGGGAGCTGTTTTTT
.,TRBV27,17,TRBJ2-4,.,CASSLSPGPGAGAIQYF,TGTGCCAGCAGTTTATCTCCAGGGCCAGGGGCGGGGGCCATTCAGTACTTC
once,TRBV30,13,TRBJ1-5,.,CAWREQEGQPQHF,TGTGCCTGGAGAGAACAGGAGGGTCAGCCCCAGCATTTT
.,TRBV5-4,12,TRBJ2-3,.,CASSLPGDTQYF,TGTGCCAGCAGCTTACCGGGGGATACGCAGTATTTT
.,TRBV5-5,13,TRBJ2-5,.,CASSLQAQETQYF,TGTGCCAGCAGCTTGCAAGCGCAAGAGACCCAGTACTTC
few,TRBV27,13,TRBJ2-5,.,CASGTPRGETQYF,TGTGCCAGCGGGACTCCACGAGGAGAGACCCAGTACTTC
.,TRBV14,15,TRBJ2-3,TRBD1,CASSFDRGYTDTQYF,TGTGCCAGCAGCTTCGACAGGGGATACACAGATACGCAGTATTTT
.,TRBV7-2,14,TRBJ1-4,.,CASSLSATNEKLFF,TGTGCCAGCAGCTTATCCGCAACTAATGAAAAACTGTTTTTT
.,TRBV7-8,17,TRBJ2-1,TRBD2,CASSLGAASGAYNEQFF,TGTGCCAGCAGCTTAGGGGCGGCTAGCGGGGCCTACAATGAGCAGTTCTTC
.,TRBV6-4,15,TRBJ2-1,.,CASSDGTEGGDEQFF,TGTGCCAGCAGTGACGGGACCGAAGGGGGGGATGAGCAGTTCTTC
.,TRBV5-1,16,TRBJ2-7,TRBD1,CASSLGRDRLSYEQYF,TGCGCCAGCAGCTTGGGTCGGGACAGGCTTTCTTACGAGCAGTACTTC
once,TRBV18,15,TRBJ2-1,.,CASSAKRSFYNEQFF,TGTGCCAGCTCAGCCAAGCGGTCCTTTTACAATGAGCAGTTCTTC
.,TRBV9,15,TRBJ2-3,.,CASSVGGHQTDTQYF,TGTGCCAGCAGCGTAGGGGGCCACCAAACAGATACGCAGTATTTT
.,TRBV7-9,15,TRBJ2-5,TRBD2,CASSLPGLAKETQYF,TGTGCCAGCAGCCTTCCCGGACTAGCGAAAGAGACCCAGTACTTC
.,TRBV20-1,11,TRBJ1-4,.,CSARADEKLFF,TGCAGTGCTAGGGCAGATGAAAAACTGTTTTTT
.,TRBV5-6,17,TRBJ1-5,.,CASSLGNRDPMNQPQHF,TGTGCCAGCAGCTTGGGTAACAGGGACCCGATGAATCAGCCCCAGCATTTT
.,TRBV4-1,13,TRBJ2-1,TRBD2,CASSRWEGNEQFF,TGCGCCAGCAGCCGGTGGGAGGGCAATGAGCAGTTCTTC
few,TRBV7-9,15,TRBJ2-3,.,CASSLDAAGLYTQYF,TGTGCCAGCAGCTTAGATGCGGCGGGGTTATATACGCAGTATTTT
.,TRBV19,13,TRBJ2-5,.,CASSQQGQGTQYF,TGTGCCAGTAGCCAGCAGGGGCAAGGGACCCAGTACTTC
.,TRBV28,15,TRBJ1-3,.,CASSLLRSPGNTIYF,TGTGCCAGCAGTTTACTACGGTCTCCTGGAAACACCATATATTTT
.,TRBV4-1,16,TRBJ1-2,TRBD1,CASSQGKGQARSGYTF,TGCGCCAGCAGCCAGGGAAAGGGACAGGCCCGGTCTGGCTACACCTTC
few,TRBV2,16,TRBJ2-7,TRBD1,CASRDLGQASSYEQYF,TGTGCCAGCAGGGATCTGGGACAGGCCAGCTCCTACGAGCAGTACTTC
few,TRBV5-6,14,TRBJ2-7,.,CASRPRDSHYEQYF,TGTGCCAGCAGGCCGCGGGACAGCCACTACGAGCAGTACTTC
.,TRBV7-9,17,TRBJ2-5,TRBD2,CASSLEWDGTSLETQYF,TGTGCCAGCAGCTTAGAGTGGGACGGGACTAGCCTAGAGACCCAGTACTTC
.,TRBV6-5,14,TRBJ1-2,.,CASTQGSLLYGYTF,TGTGCCAGCACCCAGGGGAGTTTGCTCTATGGCTACACCTTC
.,TRBV9,17,TRBJ1-1,.,CASSGHPQGSLNTEAFF,TGTGCCAGCAGCGGCCATCCCCAGGGGTCCCTGAACACTGAAGCTTTCTTT